The 11 T cell receptor beta chains given below trace back to one sample, sequenced in a study of CD8 T cells in ankylosing spondylitis (dated by TCRdb to 2016 to 2017). The paper's findings and limits, for the study overall: A TCR beta motif of seven or eight highly homologous amino acid variants appeared characteristic of blood from ankylosing spondylitis patients.

Libraries were constructed by 5' RACE. TCRdb shows the sequencer as Illumina HiSeq 2500. The raw public reads went through TCRdb reprocessing: fastp at Q25, MiXCR clone calling, in-frame beta chains kept. Duplicate CDR3 protein sequences are folded into a single record with the most common DNA and genes. A total of around 890,000 distinct CDR3 sequences appear in this sample, over 9.5% of them only once. The ten most abundant clones make up approximately 0.5% of the sample. Antigens for these TCRs are unknown. The sequencing sample was made of blood, either unsorted or a sorted T cell fraction (not recorded which). All receptors derive from a male donor with ankylosing spondylitis.

The chain uses TRBV18 and TRBJ1-5; weak D call: TRBD1 (5 bases). The germline V gene has CDR1 KGHSH and CDR2 LQKENI. Trimming cost V 3 bases and J 13 bases, with 10 bases left between them. CDR3 length: 11 amino acids. CDR3 in amino acids: CASSPGTQQHF. The DNA for the CDR3 is TGTGCCAGCTCACCGGGGACCCAGCAGCATTTT.

This clonotype has a count of ten or more. The chain combines TRBV29-1 with TRBJ2-7; 9 positions match TRBD1. The CDR3 sequence is 14 residues long. Losses at the gene ends were 4 bases for V and 1 base for J; bases not matched to a gene: 5. Germline-derived CDR1 and CDR2 are SQVTM and ANQGSEA. The CDR3 bases are TGCAGCGTTGCTCGGGACAGGGTTTCCTACGAGCAGTACTTC. Translated: CSVARDRVSYEQYF.

The chain has TRBV12-3 or TRBV12-4 and TRBJ2-7; D is unclear. The CDR3 has 14 residues. V lost 2 bases, J lost 2 bases, and 10 bases lay in between. CDR3 coding DNA: TGTGCCAGCAGTTTAATGGGCCGAACCTACGAGCAGTACTTC. Translating it yields CASSLMGRTYEQYF.

The rearrangement uses TRBV20-1 and TRBJ2-7; 11 nucleotides agree with TRBD2. Germline CDR1 and CDR2: DFQATT and SNEGSKA (reference sequence). CDR3 length: 13 amino acids. V trimming: 5 bases; J trimming: 4 bases; junction bases outside the gene matches: 4. The CDR3: CSAASSGGYEQYF. In nucleotides, the CDR3 is TGCAGTGCTGCCTCTAGCGGGGGGTACGAGCAGTACTTC.

The chain employs TRBV7-3 and TRBJ1-6; D call uncertain. The V gene lost 5 bases and the J gene lost 10 bases, with 18 bases spanning the gap. Germline CDR1 reads SGHTA; CDR2 reads FQGTGA. The length of the CDR3 is 15 residues. CDR3 DNA sequence: TGTGCCAGCAGCCCATCCTCAGAGGGTGGCTCACCCCTCCACTTT. Residues: CASSPSSEGGSPLHF.

Many counts were recorded for this clonotype. V is TRBV29-1 and J is TRBJ1-2; TRBD1 matches 9 bases. With V trimmed by 6 bases and J by 5 bases, 7 bases remained unmatched. The CDR3 contains 13 residues. The germline V gene has CDR1 SQVTM and CDR2 ANQGSEA. The CDR3 region is CSVQPGTGYGYTF. The CDR3 bases are TGCAGCGTCCAGCCAGGGACAGGGTATGGCTACACCTTC.

Of note for this clonotype: Mismatch with germline at one junction end may stem from a read error. The chain employs TRBV28 and TRBJ2-5, with D tentatively TRBD1 or TRBD2 (5 bases each). The CDR3 is 14 amino acids. Germline loops: CDR1 MDHEN, CDR2 SYDVKM. CDR3 sequence (DNA): TGTGCCAGCAGTTTATGGGGGGAGTCAGAGGCCCAGTACTTC. It codes for CASSLWGESEAQYF. Supplemented by reference TRBV28 and TRBJ2-5, the full variable domain reads DVKVTQSSRYLVKRTGEKVFLECVQDMDHENMFWYRQDPGLGLRLIYFSYDVKMKEKGDIPEGYSVSREKKERFSLILESASTNQTSMYLCASSLWGESEAQYFGPGTRLLVL.

This clonotype was observed many times. The V and J genes are TRBV4-3 and TRBJ2-6; D is unresolved. V gave up 0 bases and J gave up 4 bases, with 4 bases separating them. The length of the CDR3 is 14 residues. Germline loops: CDR1 LGHNA, CDR2 YSLEER. CDR3 nucleotide sequence: TGCGCCAGCAGCCAAGAACTAGGGGCCAACGTCCTGACTTTC. This sequence encodes CASSQELGANVLTF.

J is TRBJ1-1 and V is TRBV20-1, with D possibly TRBD1 on 5 matching bases. CDR1 is DFQATT and CDR2 is SNEGSKA in the germline V gene (reference sequence). This CDR3 has 14 amino acids. Trimming took off 5 bases at V and 2 bases at J, with 15 bases between the two ends. The CDR3 sequence is CSALGGSDNTEAFF. CDR3 nucleotides: TGCAGTGCTCTGGGGGGGTCAGACAACACTGAAGCTTTCTTT.

This clonotype was detected ten times or more. J is TRBJ2-1 and V is TRBV4-3; the match to TRBD2 covers 12 bases. CDR3 length: 20 residues. In germline, CDR1 is LGHNA, CDR2 YSLEER. J was trimmed by 0 bases and V by 4 bases; bases with no gene match: 13. CDR3: CASSLKTSGGPFSSYNEQFF. The CDR3 DNA reads TGCGCCAGCAGCCTAAAGACTAGCGGGGGTCCCTTCAGCTCCTACAATGAGCAGTTCTTC.

This clonotype was recorded a few times. The rearrangement joins TRBV3-1 to TRBJ1-6; 7 bases align to TRBD1. The length of the CDR3 is 15 residues. The V gene end was trimmed by 5 bases and the J gene end by 8 bases; junction bases not matched to a gene: 9. The germline V gene encodes CDR1 LGHDT and CDR2 YNNKEL (reference sequence). Here the CDR3 reads CASSREGAGYSPLHF. CDR3 sequence (DNA): TGTGCCAGCAGCAGGGAGGGGGCCGGGTATTCACCCCTCCACTTT.